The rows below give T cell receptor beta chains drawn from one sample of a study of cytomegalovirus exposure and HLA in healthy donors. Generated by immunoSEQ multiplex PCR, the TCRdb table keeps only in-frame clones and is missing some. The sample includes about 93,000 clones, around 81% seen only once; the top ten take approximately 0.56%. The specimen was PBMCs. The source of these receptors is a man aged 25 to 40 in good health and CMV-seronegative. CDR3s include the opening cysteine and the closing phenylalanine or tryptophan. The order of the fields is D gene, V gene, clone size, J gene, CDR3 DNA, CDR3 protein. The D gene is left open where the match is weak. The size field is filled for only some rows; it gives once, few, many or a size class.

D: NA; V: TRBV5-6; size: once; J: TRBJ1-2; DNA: TGTGCCAGCAGCTTGGTACGTGAGGAGGGCTACACCTTC; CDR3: CASSLVREEGYTF
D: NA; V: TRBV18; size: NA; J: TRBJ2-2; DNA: TGTGCCAGCTCCCCCCAAACAACCGCCGGGGAGCTGTTTTTT; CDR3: CASSPQTTAGELFF
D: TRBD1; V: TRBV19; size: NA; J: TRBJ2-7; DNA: TGTGCCAGTAGCCAGACAGGGGCCCTCTCCTACGAGCAGTACTTC; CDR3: CASSQTGALSYEQYF
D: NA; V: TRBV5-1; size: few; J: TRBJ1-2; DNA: TGCGCCAGCAGCTTTGGTAGGGGGTTCGACGGCTACACCTTC; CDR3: CASSFGRGFDGYTF
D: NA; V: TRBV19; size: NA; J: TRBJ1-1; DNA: TGTGCCAGTATCGGGGGGGGTTCTATGGCTTTCTTT; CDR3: CASIGGGSMAFF
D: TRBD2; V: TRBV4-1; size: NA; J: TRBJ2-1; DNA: TGCGCCAGCAGCCAAGACATCGGGGGGGCTGCCTTAGTCAATGAGCAGTTCTTC; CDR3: CASSQDIGGAALVNEQFF
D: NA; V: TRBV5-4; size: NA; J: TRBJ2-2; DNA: TGTGCCAGCAGCTTGGCGGGGGATCCGAACACCGGGGAGCTGTTTTTT; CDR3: CASSLAGDPNTGELFF
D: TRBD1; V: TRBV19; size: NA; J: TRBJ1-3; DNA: TGTGCCAGTAGGACCCCCGGGACAGCTGGAAACACCATATATTTT; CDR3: CASRTPGTAGNTIYF
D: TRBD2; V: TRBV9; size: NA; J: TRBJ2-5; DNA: TGTGCCAGCAGCGTAGCCGCGGGAGCCGTAGAGACCCAGTACTTC; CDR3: CASSVAAGAVETQYF
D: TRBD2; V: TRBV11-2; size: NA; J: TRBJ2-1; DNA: TGTGCCAGCAGCTTAAAGGGGACTAGCGGAAGCTCCTACAATGAGCAGTTCTTC; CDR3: CASSLKGTSGSSYNEQFF
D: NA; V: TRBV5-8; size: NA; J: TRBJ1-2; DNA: TGTGCCAACATGTTACTAATCTATGGCTACACCTTC; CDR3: CANMLLIYGYTF
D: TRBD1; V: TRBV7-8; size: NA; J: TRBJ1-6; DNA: TGTGCCAGCAGCCCGGGGTGGGGGACAGAGACCTTT; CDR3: CASSPGWGTETF
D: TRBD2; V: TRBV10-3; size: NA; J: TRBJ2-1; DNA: TGTGCCATCAGTCCCGGGACTAGCAGCTACAATGAGCAGTTCTTC; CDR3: CAISPGTSSYNEQFF
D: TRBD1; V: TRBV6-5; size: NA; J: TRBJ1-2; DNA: TGTGCCAGCAGTTGGACAGGGGGCGGGTCCGACTATGGCTACACCTTC; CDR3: CASSWTGGGSDYGYTF
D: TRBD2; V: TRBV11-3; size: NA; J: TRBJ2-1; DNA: TGTGCCAGCAGGGTCGGAACTAGCGGCCTCAATGAGCAGTTCTTC; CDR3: CASRVGTSGLNEQFF
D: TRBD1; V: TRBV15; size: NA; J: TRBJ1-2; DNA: TGTGCCACCAGCAGAGACCAGGGGGCGGGCTATGGCTACACCTTC; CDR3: CATSRDQGAGYGYTF
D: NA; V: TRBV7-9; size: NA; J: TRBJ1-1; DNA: TGTGCCAGCAGCTTAGACCGCACGGGGGGGTTAGCTTTCTTT; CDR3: CASSLDRTGGLAFF
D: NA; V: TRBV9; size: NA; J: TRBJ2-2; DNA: TGTGCCAGCAGCGTCAGTCAGGCGAACACCGGGGAGCTGTTTTTT; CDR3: CASSVSQANTGELFF
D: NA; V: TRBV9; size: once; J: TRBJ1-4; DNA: TGTGCCAGCAGCAAGCAGGGAACTAATGAAAAACTGTTTTTT; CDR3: CASSKQGTNEKLFF
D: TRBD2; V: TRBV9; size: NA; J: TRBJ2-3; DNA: TGTGCCAGCAGCGGCCTCGCGGGGGGTTACACAGATACGCAGTATTTT; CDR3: CASSGLAGGYTDTQYF
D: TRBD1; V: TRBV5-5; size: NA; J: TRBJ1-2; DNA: TGTGCCAGCACCCTCGTCTCAGGGGGAGGCGGCTACACCTTC; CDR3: CASTLVSGGGGYTF
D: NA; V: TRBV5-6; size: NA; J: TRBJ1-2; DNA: TGTGCCAGCAGCTCGACAGTGAACTATGGCTACACCTTC; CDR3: CASSSTVNYGYTF
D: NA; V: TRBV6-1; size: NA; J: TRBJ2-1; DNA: TGTGCCAGCAGTGAAAGTACAGGCCTGGCGCCGTTCTTC; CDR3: CASSESTGLAPFF
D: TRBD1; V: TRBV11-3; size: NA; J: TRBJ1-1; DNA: TGTGCCAGCAGCTTGGGACAGGGAAGCCCTGAAGCTTTCTTT; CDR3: CASSLGQGSPEAFF
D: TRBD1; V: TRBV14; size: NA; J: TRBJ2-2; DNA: TGTGCCAGCAGCTTCGGACAGGGTAGCTTGCCAAGAACCGGGGAGCTGTTTTTT; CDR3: CASSFGQGSLPRTGELFF
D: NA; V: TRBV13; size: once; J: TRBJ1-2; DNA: TGTGCCAGCAGCAACGCAGAGGACAGACGAGTTAACTATGGCTACACCTTC; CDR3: CASSNAEDRRVNYGYTF
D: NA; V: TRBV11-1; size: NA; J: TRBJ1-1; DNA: TGTGCCAGCAGCTTAGCTTGGCTCCCGAACACTGAAGCTTTCTTT; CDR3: CASSLAWLPNTEAFF
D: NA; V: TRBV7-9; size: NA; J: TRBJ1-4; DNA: TGTGCCAGCAGCTTAGCCAGGGATGACGAAAAACTGTTTTTT; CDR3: CASSLARDDEKLFF
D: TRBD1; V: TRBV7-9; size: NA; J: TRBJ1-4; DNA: TGTGCCAGCAGCGTGGCGGGACAGGGTTTTGGAAAACTGTTTTTT; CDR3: CASSVAGQGFGKLFF
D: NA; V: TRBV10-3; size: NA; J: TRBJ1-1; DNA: TGTGCCATCAGTGAGTCGAAACTCGGGGAAGCTTTCTTT; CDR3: CAISESKLGEAFF
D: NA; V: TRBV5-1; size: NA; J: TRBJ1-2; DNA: TGCGCCAGCAGCTTGGTACGGACAAGGGATGGCTACACCTTC; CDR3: CASSLVRTRDGYTF
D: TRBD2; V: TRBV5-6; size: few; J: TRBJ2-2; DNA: TGTGCCAGCAGCACGGGGGGCGGGGAGCTGTTTTTT; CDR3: CASSTGGGELFF
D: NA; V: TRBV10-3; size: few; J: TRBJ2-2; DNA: TGTGCCATCAGTAAACAGGAATCGCACACCGGGGAGCTGTTTTTT; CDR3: CAISKQESHTGELFF
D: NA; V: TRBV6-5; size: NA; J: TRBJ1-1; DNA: TGTGCCAGCAGCCCCACGGGGAAGAACACTGAAGCTTTCTTT; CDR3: CASSPTGKNTEAFF
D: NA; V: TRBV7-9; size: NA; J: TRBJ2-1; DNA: TGTGCCAGCAGCCCTAGAGGGGGGGCGCCCTGGGGTGAGCAGTTCTTC; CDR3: CASSPRGGAPWGEQFF
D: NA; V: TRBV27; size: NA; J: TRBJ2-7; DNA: TGTGCCTCTGGGAGATTCTACGAGCAGTACTTC; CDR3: CASGRFYEQYF
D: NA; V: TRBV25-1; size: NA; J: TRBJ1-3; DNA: TGTGCCAGCAGTGGCGCGGGTTCTGGAAACACCATATATTTT; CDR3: CASSGAGSGNTIYF
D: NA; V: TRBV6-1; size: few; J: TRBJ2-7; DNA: TGTGCCAGCAGTACCCGGGACACCTACGAGCAGTACTTC; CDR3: CASSTRDTYEQYF
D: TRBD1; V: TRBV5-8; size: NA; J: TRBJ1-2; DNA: TGTGCCAGCAGCTTGGCCATGCGGGGGACAGGGGGCTACACCTTC; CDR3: CASSLAMRGTGGYTF
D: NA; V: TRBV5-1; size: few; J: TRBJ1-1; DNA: TGCGCCAGCAGCCGCGTAGCCCCCAGGGTTAACACTGAAGCTTTCTTT; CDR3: CASSRVAPRVNTEAFF
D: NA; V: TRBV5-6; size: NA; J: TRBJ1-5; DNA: TGTGCCAGCAGCTTGGAGGGGGACCATCAGCCCCAGCATTTT; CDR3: CASSLEGDHQPQHF
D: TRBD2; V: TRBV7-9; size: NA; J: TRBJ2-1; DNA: TGTGCCAGCACCTCCAGCGGGAGGGATGAGCAGTTCTTC; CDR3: CASTSSGRDEQFF
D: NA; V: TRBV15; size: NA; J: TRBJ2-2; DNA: TGTGCCACCAGCCCCTCGGGGGAGCTGTTTTTT; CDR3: CATSPSGELFF
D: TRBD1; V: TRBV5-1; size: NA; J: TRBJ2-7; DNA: TGCGCCAGCAGCTTGGCAGGGGGCGAACCCTACGAGCAGTACTTC; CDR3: CASSLAGGEPYEQYF
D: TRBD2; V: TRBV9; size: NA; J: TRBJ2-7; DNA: TGTGCCAGCAGCGTAGGACTAGCGGGGGAGTCCTACGAGCAGTACTTC; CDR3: CASSVGLAGESYEQYF
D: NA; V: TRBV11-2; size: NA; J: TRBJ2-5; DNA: TGTGCCAGCAGCCCCATCAGGTGGGGGGGCATCGAGACCCAGTACTTC; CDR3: CASSPIRWGGIETQYF
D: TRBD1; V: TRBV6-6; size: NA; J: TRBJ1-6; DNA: TGTGCCAGCAGCCCCATAGGGGGCGATTCACCCCTCCACTTT; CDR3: CASSPIGGDSPLHF
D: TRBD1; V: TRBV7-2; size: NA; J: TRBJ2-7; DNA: TGTGCCAGCAGCTCGGGACAGACCTACGAGCAGTACTTC; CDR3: CASSSGQTYEQYF
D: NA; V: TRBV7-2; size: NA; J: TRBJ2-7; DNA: TGTGCCAGCAGCTTTGCCGGGACACCTCCGGAGCAGTACTTC; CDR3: CASSFAGTPPEQYF
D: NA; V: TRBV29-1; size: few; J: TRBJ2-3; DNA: TGCAGCGTTGTCCGGAGGGAGGTTAGCACAGATACGCAGTATTTT; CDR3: CSVVRREVSTDTQYF
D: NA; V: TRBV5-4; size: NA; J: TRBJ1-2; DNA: TGTGCCAGCAGCCCGGGACTGGAAGGCTACACCTTC; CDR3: CASSPGLEGYTF
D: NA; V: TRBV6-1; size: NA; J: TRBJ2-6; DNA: TGTGCCAGCAGTGTTAACAGGTCGGGGGCCAACGTCCTGACTTTC; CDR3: CASSVNRSGANVLTF
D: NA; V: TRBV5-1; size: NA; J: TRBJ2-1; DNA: TGCGCCAGCAGCCAGCGGCTCTCCAATGAGCAGTTCTTC; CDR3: CASSQRLSNEQFF
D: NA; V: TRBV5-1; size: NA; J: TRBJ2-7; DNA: TGCGCCAGCAGCTTGGCCGGGACACAGTCCAACTACGAGCAGTACTTC; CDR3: CASSLAGTQSNYEQYF
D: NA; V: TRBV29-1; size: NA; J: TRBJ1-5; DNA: TGCAGCGTTGAAGTTGGGGGCAGGGGTCAGCCCCAGCATTTT; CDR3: CSVEVGGRGQPQHF
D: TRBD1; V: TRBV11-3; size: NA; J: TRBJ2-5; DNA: TGTGCCAGCAGGACAGGGGCCGGAGAGACCCAGTACTTC; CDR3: CASRTGAGETQYF
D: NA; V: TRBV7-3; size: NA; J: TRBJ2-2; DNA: TGTGCCAGCAGCTCCTCGCCGGGAACCGGGGAGCTGTTTTTT; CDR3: CASSSSPGTGELFF
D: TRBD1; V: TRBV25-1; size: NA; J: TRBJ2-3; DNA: TGTGCCAGCAGTGAATTAGGTGACAGGGCTCTAGATACGCAGTATTTT; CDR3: CASSELGDRALDTQYF
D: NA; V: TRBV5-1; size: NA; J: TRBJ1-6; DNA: TGCGCCAGCAGCCCTGGACAGAGCTCCTATAATTCACCCCTCCACTTT; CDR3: CASSPGQSSYNSPLHF